The rows below give T cell receptor beta chains drawn from one sample of a study of T cell responses to AZD1222 COVID-19 vaccine. Some clones are missing from TCRdb's copy, which holds only in-frame ones; the method was immunoSEQ multiplex PCR. In the table there are tens of thousands of clones, approximately 89% of which are singletons. The sample was peripheral blood, taken 28 days after the second AZD1222 dose. These receptors were obtained from an adult who received the AZD1222 COVID-19 vaccine. CDR3s include the opening cysteine and the closing phenylalanine or tryptophan. The order of the fields is J gene, D gene, V gene, clone size, CDR3 protein, CDR3 DNA. A D gene is named only where the DNA matches it firmly. Clone size is shown for a subset of rows, as once, few, many or a class of expanded clone.

TRBJ1-2,NA,TRBV24-1,once,CATSDSFYGYTF,TGTGCCACCAGTGATTCGTTCTATGGCTACACCTTC
TRBJ2-1,NA,TRBV18,NA,CASSPRLETGNEQFF,TGTGCCAGCTCACCACGACTAGAAACTGGGAATGAGCAGTTCTTC
TRBJ2-1,TRBD1,TRBV19,NA,CASGNTGGPYNEQFF,TGTGCCAGTGGAAATACAGGGGGTCCCTACAATGAGCAGTTCTTC
TRBJ2-3,TRBD2,TRBV3-1/TRBV3-2,NA,CASSQELAGWDTQYF,TGTGCCAGCAGCCAAGAACTAGCGGGGTGGGATACGCAGTATTTT
TRBJ2-1,NA,TRBV11-3,NA,CASSPASVSNEQFF,TGTGCCAGCAGCCCCGCTAGCGTTTCCAATGAGCAGTTCTTC
TRBJ1-2,NA,TRBV3-1/TRBV3-2,NA,CASSHLGGSGYTF,TGTGCCAGCAGCCACCTGGGGGGGAGTGGCTACACCTTC
TRBJ1-1,NA,TRBV19,NA,CASRLGGTEAFF,TGTGCCAGTCGGTTGGGGGGTACTGAAGCTTTCTTT
TRBJ2-7,TRBD2,TRBV5-1,once,CASSLESSGFSSYEQYF,TGCGCCAGCAGCTTGGAGAGTAGCGGGTTCAGCTCCTACGAGCAGTACTTC
TRBJ2-5,NA,TRBV29-1,NA,CSVEWAGETQYF,TGCAGCGTTGAATGGGCGGGGGAGACCCAGTACTTC
TRBJ1-5,NA,TRBV19,once,CASSSSGGHQPQHF,TGTGCCAGTAGTTCTTCGGGGGGACATCAGCCCCAGCATTTT
TRBJ2-3,TRBD1,TRBV5-8,NA,CASSLPTGALSTDTQYF,TGTGCCAGCAGCCTACCGACAGGGGCTCTCAGCACAGATACGCAGTATTTT
TRBJ2-5,TRBD2,TRBV5-4,NA,CASSLVPRGGETQYF,TGTGCCAGCAGCTTGGTCCCCCGGGGGGGGGAGACCCAGTACTTC
TRBJ2-6,NA,TRBV2,NA,CASRATDSGANVLTF,TGTGCCAGCAGGGCGACAGACTCTGGGGCCAACGTCCTGACTTTC
TRBJ1-2,TRBD1,TRBV5-1,NA,CASSLAGRRGLRDYGYTF,TGCGCCAGCAGCTTGGCTGGGAGAAGGGGGCTCAGAGACTATGGCTACACCTTC
TRBJ2-3,TRBD1,TRBV24-1,NA,CATSDVGQGLADTQYF,TGTGCCACCAGTGATGTAGGACAGGGGTTGGCAGATACGCAGTATTTT
TRBJ1-2,TRBD1,TRBV5-6,NA,CASSLGPHRGLGYGYTF,TGTGCCAGCAGCTTGGGCCCCCACAGGGGGCTTGGGTATGGCTACACCTTC
TRBJ2-7,NA,TRBV7-9,NA,CATNRVGKQGDYEQYF,TGTGCCACCAACCGCGTCGGGAAGCAGGGTGACTACGAGCAGTACTTC
TRBJ1-2,TRBD1,TRBV19,NA,CASSSPGTDFFNGYTF,TGTGCCAGTAGTTCCCCTGGGACAGACTTCTTTAATGGCTACACCTTC
TRBJ2-1,NA,TRBV5-1,NA,CASSLVGGRENEQFF,TGCGCCAGCAGCTTGGTTGGGGGAAGAGAGAATGAGCAGTTCTTC
TRBJ2-7,NA,TRBV29-1,NA,CSVVDPRISPYEQYF,TGCAGCGTGGTGGACCCCCGGATCTCCCCCTACGAGCAGTACTTC
TRBJ1-2,TRBD1,TRBV6-5,NA,CASSRDRVQLGGYTF,TGTGCCAGCAGCAGGGACAGGGTACAGTTGGGTGGCTACACCTTC
TRBJ2-2,TRBD1,TRBV9,once,CASSLRQGSIGELFF,TGTGCCAGCAGCCTACGACAGGGGTCTATCGGGGAGCTGTTTTTT
TRBJ1-5,NA,TRBV18,NA,CASSPDYSNQPQHF,TGTGCCAGCTCGCCGGACTATAGCAATCAGCCCCAGCATTTT
TRBJ1-2,NA,TRBV30,NA,CAWSGPVTGGYTF,TGTGCCTGGAGTGGCCCGGTCACCGGTGGCTACACCTTC
TRBJ2-2,NA,TRBV4-2,NA,CASSLSGAGTGELFF,TGTGCCAGCAGCCTTAGCGGCGCGGGGACCGGGGAGCTGTTTTTT
TRBJ2-1,NA,TRBV11-2,NA,CASSLDGGNEQFF,TGTGCCAGCAGCTTAGATGGGGGAAATGAGCAGTTCTTC
TRBJ1-1,NA,TRBV11-2,few,CASSPTGGVMTEAFF,TGTGCCAGCAGCCCCACGGGTGGGGTGATGACTGAAGCTTTCTTT
TRBJ1-1,NA,TRBV27,NA,CASHNTLNTEAFF,TGTGCCAGCCATAACACCCTGAACACTGAAGCTTTCTTT
TRBJ1-5,NA,TRBV7-3,once,CASSLGGDQPQHF,TGTGCCAGCAGCTTAGGGGGGGATCAGCCCCAGCATTTT
TRBJ1-5,TRBD1,TRBV6-2/TRBV6-3,NA,CASSYGQGGRNQPQHF,TGTGCCAGCAGTTACGGGCAAGGGGGCAGGAATCAGCCCCAGCATTTT
TRBJ1-4,TRBD1,TRBV5-1,NA,CASSLAGTGPGEKLFF,TGCGCCAGCAGCTTGGCTGGGACAGGTCCGGGTGAAAAACTGTTTTTT
TRBJ2-2,TRBD1,TRBV7-7,NA,CASSSGQGATGELFF,TGTGCCAGCAGCTCCGGACAGGGTGCCACCGGGGAGCTGTTTTTT
TRBJ2-2,NA,TRBV7-9,NA,CASRQTGPGELFF,TGTGCCAGCAGACAAACAGGGCCCGGGGAGCTGTTTTTT
TRBJ1-2,NA,TRBV7-8,NA,CASSSRVLKNGYTF,TGTGCCAGCAGCTCCAGGGTCCTAAAGAATGGCTACACCTTC
TRBJ1-2,NA,TRBV11-1,NA,CASSLTGGPPGGYTF,TGTGCCAGCAGCTTGACAGGAGGCCCACCTGGCGGCTACACCTTC
TRBJ2-1,TRBD1,TRBV10-3,NA,CANAGQGNEQFF,TGTGCCAACGCGGGACAGGGGAATGAGCAGTTCTTC
TRBJ2-6,NA,TRBV12-2,NA,CASRLIKSGTGWVSGANVLTF,TGTGCAAGTCGCTTAATAAAATCCGGGACAGGGTGGGTCTCTGGGGCCAACGTCCTGACTTTC
TRBJ2-2,NA,TRBV27,NA,CASSDRSPGELFF,TGTGCCAGCAGTGACAGGTCCCCCGGGGAGCTGTTTTTT
TRBJ1-1,NA,TRBV6-5,NA,CASSYRGSLENTEAFF,TGTGCCAGCAGTTACAGGGGGAGCTTGGAGAACACTGAAGCTTTCTTT
TRBJ1-2,NA,TRBV5-1,NA,CASSRSIASPQGTYGYTF,TGCGCCAGCAGCCGCAGTATAGCTTCCCCCCAGGGTACCTATGGCTACACCTTC
TRBJ2-3,TRBD1,TRBV11-2,NA,CASSPGQVGADTQYF,TGTGCCAGCAGCCCGGGACAGGTCGGGGCAGATACGCAGTATTTT
TRBJ1-1,TRBD1,TRBV11-2,NA,CASSSRQGGSEAFF,TGTGCCAGCAGCTCGAGACAGGGGGGGTCTGAAGCTTTCTTT
TRBJ2-3,TRBD2,TRBV13,NA,CASSLARRTSGRGRPDTQYF,TGTGCCAGCAGCTTAGCCCGTCGGACTAGCGGGAGGGGTCGCCCAGATACGCAGTATTTT
TRBJ2-3,TRBD2,TRBV13,NA,CASSLWTSGTTDTQYF,TGTGCCAGCAGCCTCTGGACTAGCGGAACCACAGATACGCAGTATTTT
TRBJ2-3,NA,TRBV28,NA,CASSFRGRDTQYF,TGTGCCAGCAGTTTCCGGGGCCGGGATACGCAGTATTTT
TRBJ2-5,NA,TRBV7-9,NA,CASRSPVETQYF,TGTGCCAGCAGATCCCCAGTCGAGACCCAGTACTTC
TRBJ1-1,NA,TRBV30,NA,CAWSVRRDTEAFF,TGTGCCTGGAGTGTACGGAGGGACACTGAAGCTTTCTTT